Presented here are 28 T cell receptor beta chains from one specimen sequenced in a study of shared clonotypes between healthy human individuals. TCRdb's copy holds only in-frame clones and misses some; the assay was immunoSEQ multiplex PCR. Found here are about 2 million clones, about 94% of them singletons; the top ten hold roughly 1%. Selected positively for CCR7 and CD45RO-negative, naive CD8 cells excluded terminally differentiated effector memory CD45RA+ cells. Sequencing was done on a sample of naive CD8+ T cells sorted from blood. These receptors all come from a man younger than 35 in good health.

V is TRBV10-1 and J is TRBJ2-3, with D unresolved. The CDR3 is 16 residues long. Germline lookup yields CDR1 WNHNN and CDR2 SYGVQD (reference sequence). Trimming took off 6 bases at V and 0 bases at J, with 16 bases between the two ends. In DNA form, the CDR3 reads TGCGCCAGCAGCCCCTTGGGGAAGACTAGCACAGATACGCAGTATTTT. It encodes CASSPLGKTSTDTQYF.

The V and J genes are TRBV4-3 and TRBJ1-4; a weak D match, TRBD1 (5 bases). The CDR3 totals 17 residues. Per germline, CDR1 LGHNA and CDR2 YSLEER. The ends were cut back, 1 base at V and 4 bases at J, with 16 bases in the middle. CDR3: CASSQVGLEGVNEKLFF. The CDR3 DNA is TGCGCCAGCAGCCAAGTTGGTCTCGAAGGGGTTAATGAAAAACTGTTTTTT.

V is TRBV27 and J is TRBJ2-5, with 11 bases that match TRBD2. There are 17 residues in the CDR3. Germline V lookup: CDR1 MNHEY, CDR2 SMNVEV (reference sequence). Germline trimming cut 7 bases from V and 1 base from J; bases unmatched to any gene: 11. The CDR3 sequence is CASTPIAGGAFQETQYF. For the CDR3, the DNA is TGTGCCAGCACCCCAATAGCGGGAGGGGCATTCCAAGAGACCCAGTACTTC.

The J gene is TRBJ2-3, the V gene TRBV27; 12 bases align to TRBD1. V lost 4 bases, J lost 4 bases, and 6 bases stayed unmatched. The germline CDR1 and CDR2 sequences are MNHEY and SMNVEV (reference sequence). This CDR3 is built from 16 residues. The CDR3 nucleotides read TGTGCCAGCAGTTCCGTAGGGACAGGGGGCGCAGATACGCAGTATTTT. This codes for CASSSVGTGGADTQYF.

J is TRBJ2-3 and V is TRBV9; the D is unclear. Germline CDR1 SGDLS, CDR2 YYNGEE. This CDR3 is 16 amino acids long. Trimming left V 0 bases short and J 0 bases short, with 11 bases between. The CDR3 is CASSVEYVLSTDTQYF. The CDR3 nucleotides are TGTGCCAGCAGCGTAGAGTATGTGCTGAGCACAGATACGCAGTATTTT.

The sample holds a few counts of this clone. This same CDR3 is encoded by further DNA sequences in the sample. The chain couples TRBV5-1 to TRBJ2-1; D gene unclear. Between the trimmed V and J ends, which lost 1 base and 2 bases, there was a span of 10 bases. The CDR3 runs 15 residues. Germline CDR1 SGHRS, CDR2 YFSETQ. The DNA for the CDR3 is TGCGCCAGCAGCTTGTCGGGTCAACCCTACAATGAGCAGTTCTTC. Translated: CASSLSGQPYNEQFF.

V usage is TRBV28 and J usage is TRBJ1-5, with 8 positions matching TRBD1. Per germline, CDR1 MDHEN and CDR2 SYDVKM. J was trimmed by 6 bases and V by 4 bases; bases with no gene match: 2. The CDR3 is 13 amino acids. CDR3 residues: CASSYTGGQPQHF. CDR3 coding DNA: TGTGCCAGCAGTTACACAGGGGGTCAGCCCCAGCATTTT.

The chain has TRBV9 and TRBJ2-7, with 9 bases that match TRBD2. Looked up from germline, CDR1 is SGDLS and CDR2 is YYNGEE. The CDR3 has 15 residues. Unmatched junction bases numbered 5, after V lost 0 bases and J lost 4 bases. The CDR3 DNA reads TGTGCCAGCAGCGTAGCTGGGACTAGCCTTTACGAGCAGTACTTC. This encodes CASSVAGTSLYEQYF.

The chain has TRBV7-2 and TRBJ2-1; 14 bases align to TRBD2. There are 16 residues in the CDR3. The J segment lost 4 bases and the V segment lost 5 bases, leaving 4 bases of the junction unmatched. From germline, CDR1 is SGHTA and CDR2 FQGNSA. CDR3 DNA: TGTGCCAGCAGCACCCGACTAGCGGGAGGGTACAATGAGCAGTTCTTC. Its protein is CASSTRLAGGYNEQFF.

The chain has TRBV29-1 and TRBJ2-3; 12 bases line up with TRBD2. The CDR3 totals 15 residues. The trim removed 6 bases at V and 2 bases at J, leaving 6 bases unmatched. The germline V gene encodes CDR1 SQVTM and CDR2 ANQGSEA. The CDR3 here is CSVGLAGLATDTQYF. The CDR3 region has the DNA TGCAGCGTCGGACTAGCGGGGCTAGCCACAGATACGCAGTATTTT.

The chain recombines TRBV5-8 with TRBJ2-7; 8 bases line up with TRBD1. V was pared by 1 base and J by 5 bases, with 8 bases of the junction left unmatched. The CDR3 runs 15 residues. CDR1 is SGHTS and CDR2 is YDEGEE in the germline V gene. The CDR3 spells CASSLTGGGSNEQYF. For the CDR3, the DNA is TGTGCCAGCAGCTTGACAGGGGGAGGTTCGAACGAGCAGTACTTC.

The chain links TRBV27 to TRBJ1-6, with TRBD1 as a possible D gene (6 bases). Germline CDR1 and CDR2: MNHEY and SMNVEV (reference sequence). The CDR3 covers 15 residues. Trimming pared 3 bases from V and 7 bases from J, leaving 13 bases between. CDR3 coding DNA: TGTGCCAGCAGTTTGCTTGGGGGGCCCAATTCACCCCTCCACTTT. Translation: CASSLLGGPNSPLHF.

This chain uses TRBV19 with TRBJ2-2, with D possibly being TRBD2 (6 bases). Per germline, CDR1 LNHDA and CDR2 SQIVND (reference sequence). Trimming took off 4 bases at V and 3 bases at J, with 30 bases between the two ends. The CDR3 spans 21 residues. The CDR3 sequence: CASSTPRTGQRWGEDTGELFF. In DNA, the CDR3 is TGTGCCAGTAGTACCCCTCGAACCGGGCAACGATGGGGGGAGGACACCGGGGAGCTGTTTTTT.

This clone came up once. The chain uses TRBV6-1 and TRBJ1-1, with D possibly TRBD1 on 5 matching bases. Per the germline V gene, CDR1 is MNHNS and CDR2 is SASEGT. This CDR3 has 16 residues. V was trimmed by 2 bases and J by 4 bases, leaving 17 bases between them. The CDR3 sequence: CASSEWPRAGSTEAFF. The CDR3 region has the DNA TGTGCCAGCAGTGAATGGCCCAGGGCGGGGAGCACTGAAGCTTTCTTT.

This rearrangement joins TRBV4-1 to TRBJ2-2; 9 bases agree with TRBD1. Trimming removed 4 bases from V and 1 base from J; junction bases left unmatched: 1. Germline values: CDR1 MGHRA, CDR2 YSYEKL. The CDR3 is 15 amino acids. CDR3: CASSLDRGNTGELFF. The DNA of the CDR3 is TGCGCCAGCAGCCTGGACAGGGGGAACACCGGGGAGCTGTTTTTT.

The chain couples TRBV6-5 to TRBJ1-6; D possibly corresponds to TRBD1 (5 bases). The germline CDR1 and CDR2 sequences are MNHEY and SVGAGI. V shed 5 bases and J shed 7 bases, with 9 bases lying between them. The CDR3 contains 13 residues. CDR3 DNA sequence: TGTGCCAGCAGTGGTACAGGAAATTCACCCCTCCACTTT. Translated, it gives CASSGTGNSPLHF.

The chain combines TRBV5-6 with TRBJ2-7; D is unclear. Germline V gene lookup returns CDR1 SGHDT and CDR2 YYEEEE. The CDR3 length is 14 residues. V lost 0 bases to trimming and J lost 2 bases, with 9 bases between them. The CDR3 spells CASSLGSETYEQYF. Written as DNA, the CDR3 is TGTGCCAGCAGCTTGGGGTCGGAAACCTACGAGCAGTACTTC.

The chain is built from TRBV6-5 and TRBJ1-2; D ambiguous. This CDR3 has 13 residues. The germline V gene has CDR1 MNHEY and CDR2 SVGAGI. The V end lost 8 bases, the J end lost 8 bases, and 18 bases lay between the germline ends. The CDR3 DNA reads as TGTGCCAGCTTCCCATACAGTGGAGAAGGCTACACCTTC. It translates to CASFPYSGEGYTF.

The chain is built from TRBV27 and TRBJ2-7; no firm D call. The germline gives CDR1 MNHEY, CDR2 SMNVEV (reference sequence). V lost 5 bases and J lost 0, with 8 bases in between. CDR3 length: 13 amino acids. DNA of the CDR3: TGTGCCAGCAGTGCCCAAAGCTCCTACGAGCAGTACTTC. Protein product: CASSAQSSYEQYF.

The J gene is TRBJ2-7, the V gene TRBV5-4, with 8 bases identical to TRBD1. CDR1 SGHNT and CDR2 YYREEE come from the germline V gene (reference sequence). CDR3 length equals 15 residues. With 4 bases clipped from V and 3 bases from J, the junction kept 9 bases outside the gene matches. CDR3 coding DNA: TGTGCCAGCAGCACCCTCGACAGGGGAGTCTACGAGCAGTACTTC. Translating gives CASSTLDRGVYEQYF.

The genes are TRBV4-3 and TRBJ2-7; D gene ambiguous. This CDR3 spans 15 amino acids. V lost 2 bases and J 4 bases, leaving 15 bases between the germline ends. In germline, CDR1 is LGHNA, CDR2 YSLEER. The CDR3 region has the DNA TGCGCCAGCAGCCAATCGAGGAAGTTTCTTTACGAGCAGTACTTC. Translated, it gives CASSQSRKFLYEQYF.

This sequence joins TRBV27 and TRBJ2-7; 8 nucleotides line up with TRBD1. The CDR3 totals 19 residues. V shed 1 base and J 0 bases; nucleotides not matched to a gene: 14. Germline loops: CDR1 MNHEY, CDR2 SMNVEV (reference sequence). DNA for the CDR3: TGTGCCAGCAGTTTATTAGCCGGCGGGACAGGAAGTCTCTCCTACGAGCAGTACTTC. Encoded protein: CASSLLAGGTGSLSYEQYF.

The CDR3 here is CASSANPRGSSYEQYF. DNA for the CDR3: TGTGCCAGCAGTGCTAACCCTAGGGGTAGCTCCTACGAGCAGTACTTC. The rearrangement links TRBV6-1 to TRBJ2-7, with D maybe TRBD1 (5 bases). Per the germline V gene, CDR1 is MNHNS and CDR2 is SASEGT. This CDR3 comprises 16 residues. V lost 4 bases and J 0 bases, leaving 16 bases between the germline ends.

This clone was seen a single time. Other DNA variants within this sample encode the same CDR3. The chain combines TRBV6-5 with TRBJ2-7, with D uncertain. Germline V gene sequence: CDR1 MNHEY, CDR2 SVGAGI. V was clipped by 0 bases and J by 2 bases, with 5 bases between them. CDR3 length equals 13 residues. CDR3 in DNA: TGTGCCAGCAGTTACTCCGACACCTACGAGCAGTACTTC. This sequence encodes CASSYSDTYEQYF.

The V call is TRBV30, the J call TRBJ2-1, with TRBD2 as a possible D gene (6 bases). The CDR3 is 14 amino acids. Deletions cut 4 bases from V and 7 bases from J, with 17 bases between. Germline V gives CDR1 GTSNPN, CDR2 SVGIG (reference sequence). CDR3 nucleotides: TGTGCCTGGATTTCGGGGGTTGGGGGAAATGAGCAGTTCTTC. As protein: CAWISGVGGNEQFF.

The chain links TRBV5-5 to TRBJ2-2; D uncertain. The V and J ends lost 0 bases and 8 bases respectively, with 5 bases between them. CDR1 and CDR2 from the germline V gene are SGHKS and YYEKEE (reference sequence). The CDR3 length is 12 residues. DNA for the CDR3: TGTGCCAGCAGCTTGGCGCGAGGGGAGCTGTTTTTT. It encodes CASSLARGELFF.

The J gene is TRBJ2-1, the V gene TRBV28; D unresolved. The CDR3 spans 15 residues. Trimming left V 3 bases short and J 8 bases short, with 17 bases between. Germline values: CDR1 MDHEN, CDR2 SYDVKM. CDR3 sequence reads: CASSFSQLAYDEQFF. The CDR3 DNA follows: TGTGCCAGCAGTTTTTCCCAACTTGCGTACGATGAGCAGTTCTTC.

V gene TRBV27 combines with J gene TRBJ2-1, with 10 bases lining up with TRBD1. CDR3 size: 16 residues. With 3 bases clipped from V and 5 bases from J, the junction kept 7 bases outside the gene matches. Germline V gene data show CDR1 as MNHEY and CDR2 as SMNVEV (reference sequence). The CDR3 loop is CASSFLGTGVNNEQFF. DNA for the CDR3: TGTGCCAGCAGTTTCTTAGGGACAGGGGTAAACAATGAGCAGTTCTTC.